These 25 T cell receptor beta chains were all obtained from the same sample, sequenced in a study of cytomegalovirus exposure and HLA in healthy donors. PCR primers comprised 60 Vbeta and 13 Jbeta primers. Assay: immunoSEQ multiplex PCR; the TCRdb copy retains only in-frame clones and omits some. The repertoire holds roughly 130,000 clones, with about 61% as singletons. The source material was PBMCs. These receptor sequences come from a male donor in good health and CMV-seronegative.

The chain joins TRBV2 to TRBJ1-5, with D possibly TRBD1 on 5 matching bases. This CDR3 has 18 amino acids. Germline V gene lookup returns CDR1 SNHLY and CDR2 FYNNEI. Trimming removed 6 bases from V and 0 bases from J, with 21 bases in between. For the CDR3, the DNA is TGTGCCAGCAGGGACCGGGACGGGGGACTTTATAGCAATCAGCCCCAGCATTTT. The encoded protein is CASRDRDGGLYSNQPQHF.

The V and J genes are TRBV7-2 and TRBJ1-3; weak D call: TRBD1 (5 bases). Germline assignment: CDR1 SGHTA and CDR2 FQGNSA. V gave up 0 bases and J gave up 4 bases, with 13 bases separating them. CDR3 length: 16 residues. CDR3 in amino acids: CASSLAGPREGNTIYF. The CDR3 coding sequence is TGTGCCAGCAGCTTAGCTGGACCCAGGGAAGGAAACACCATATATTTT.

This clone came up a few times. The CDR3: CASSQGQSYEQYF. As DNA, the CDR3 is TGTGCCAGCAGTCAAGGACAGTCCTACGAGCAGTACTTC. The gene calls are TRBV6-5 and TRBJ2-7; the D gene is possibly TRBD1 (6 bases). Germline V lookup: CDR1 MNHEY, CDR2 SVGAGI. This CDR3 spans 13 amino acids. V was trimmed by 5 bases and J by 1 base, leaving 9 bases between them.

This clone was detected only a few times. The chain employs TRBV6-5 and TRBJ1-1, with TRBD1 identical over 9 bases. The V and J ends lost 6 bases and 3 bases, in that order; junction bases with no gene match: 2. The germline CDR1 and CDR2 sequences are MNHEY and SVGAGI. This CDR3 contains 13 residues. CDR3 protein: CASSRTGDTEAFF. The DNA of the CDR3 is TGTGCCAGCAGCCGGACAGGGGACACTGAAGCTTTCTTT.

This chain links TRBV7-2 with TRBJ2-2; D perhaps matches TRBD2 (5 bases). The CDR3 extends over 15 amino acids. V gave up 4 bases and J gave up 3 bases, with 12 bases separating them. Germline V CDR1 and CDR2: SGHTA, FQGNSA. The CDR3 spells CASSSGLAYTGELFF. CDR3 DNA: TGTGCCAGCAGCTCAGGACTTGCGTACACCGGGGAGCTGTTTTTT.

This clone was found a few times. The gene calls are TRBV4-3 and TRBJ1-1; 9 bases line up with TRBD1. The CDR3 loop spans 15 amino acids. The J segment lost 4 bases and the V segment lost 3 bases, leaving 6 bases of the junction unmatched. CDR1 and CDR2 (germline): LGHNA, YSLEER. This chain's CDR3 is CASSQSRTGVTEAFF. The DNA for the CDR3 is TGCGCCAGCAGCCAGAGCCGGACAGGGGTCACTGAAGCTTTCTTT.

Notes on this clone: One end of the junction varies from germline; a read error may be responsible. This sequence joins TRBV9 and TRBJ2-1; possibly TRBD2 for D (5 bases). The CDR3 is 15 residues long. Germline V gives CDR1 SGDLS, CDR2 YYNGEE. The CDR3 nucleotides read TGTGCCAGCAGCGTAGCTCCGACTAACGACAATGAGCAGCTCTTC. It translates to CASSVAPTNDNEQLF. Looking up the rest from reference TRBV9 and TRBJ2-1 gives the full variable domain: DSGVTQTPKHLITATGQRVTLRCSPRSGDLSVYWYQQSLDQGLQFLIQYYNGEERAKGNILERFSAQQFPDLHSELNLSSLELGDSALYFCASSVAPTNDNEQLFGPGTRLTVL.

The table lists this clone with a few counts. V usage is TRBV15 and J usage is TRBJ2-1, with TRBD2 identical over 10 bases. V shed 0 bases and J 4 bases; nucleotides not matched to a gene: 3. Germline V gene sequence: CDR1 LNHNV, CDR2 YYDKDF (reference sequence). CDR3 length: 16 residues. The CDR3 spells CATSRDLAGDYNEQFF. Written as DNA, the CDR3 is TGTGCCACCAGCAGAGATCTAGCGGGGGATTACAATGAGCAGTTCTTC.

The rearrangement links TRBV5-4 to TRBJ1-2; D uncertain. Germline lookup yields CDR1 SGHNT and CDR2 YYREEE (reference sequence). Trimming left V 0 bases short and J 8 bases short, with 14 bases between. The CDR3 totals 14 residues. CDR3 protein: CASSLDLSAKGYTF. The CDR3 region has the DNA TGTGCCAGCAGCTTGGATTTATCCGCGAAGGGCTACACCTTC.

A note on this clone: The junction and the germline gene differ at one end; a read error may be behind it. This chain connects TRBV7-9 to TRBJ1-1; 10 nucleotides match TRBD1. Germline V gene lookup returns CDR1 SEHNR and CDR2 FQNEAQ (reference sequence). The CDR3 is 15 amino acids. The CDR3 protein is CSSSLLGQGDTEAFF. The CDR3 DNA reads as TGTTCCAGCAGCCTACTCGGACAGGGGGACACTGAAGCTTTCTTT.

Concerning this clone itself: Relative to the germline gene, one junction end is altered; a read error may explain this. V usage is TRBV5-4 and J usage is TRBJ2-3; a weak D match, TRBD2 (5 bases). CDR1 SGHNT and CDR2 YYREEE come from the germline V gene (reference sequence). There are 17 residues in the CDR3. For the CDR3, the DNA is TGTGCCAGCAGCGGTTCCGGGAACCGGTCTAATAGGTGCAGTTTGCGTTTT. It translates to CASSGSGNRSNRCSLRF. Full variable domain (remainder filled in from reference TRBV5-4 and TRBJ2-3): ETGVTQSPTHLIKTRGQQVTLRCSSQSGHNTVSWYQQALGQGPQFIFQYYREEENGRGNFPPRFSGLQFPNYSSELNVNALELDDSALYLCASSGSGNRSNRCSLRFGPGTRLTVL.

This clone was detected only a few times. The J gene is TRBJ2-3, the V gene TRBV7-6; TRBD1 agrees at 8 bases. V shed 1 base and J 4 bases; nucleotides not matched to a gene: 4. Germline values: CDR1 SGHVS, CDR2 FNYEAQ. This CDR3 is 15 amino acids long. Here the CDR3 reads CASSLVGQAADTQYF. In DNA, the CDR3 is TGTGCCAGCAGCTTAGTGGGACAGGCGGCAGATACGCAGTATTTT.

Turning to this clone: The sample has other DNA sequences that encode this CDR3 too. CDR3 sequence (DNA): TGTGCCAGCAGCTTGGGTGCAGCAACTAATGAAAAACTGTTTTTT. Residues: CASSLGAATNEKLFF. The gene calls are TRBV5-4 and TRBJ1-4; D is unclear. Germline-derived CDR1 and CDR2 are SGHNT and YYREEE (reference sequence). The CDR3 spans 15 residues. V dropped 0 bases and J dropped 0 bases, with 6 bases sitting between them.

The gene calls are TRBV4-1 and TRBJ1-3, with a tentative D call TRBD1 (6 bases). This CDR3 is built from 16 residues. The germline V gene encodes CDR1 MGHRA and CDR2 YSYEKL. Deletions cut 6 bases from V and 3 bases from J, with 18 bases between. The CDR3 DNA reads as TGCGCCAGCAGTTTAGGAGGACAGATGCTTGGAAACACCATATATTTT. Translation: CASSLGGQMLGNTIYF.

The V gene is TRBV2, the J gene TRBJ2-5; a weak D match, TRBD2 (6 bases). CDR1 and CDR2 (germline): SNHLY, FYNNEI. V was shortened by 4 bases and J by 7 bases, with 19 bases between the two germline ends. The CDR3 covers 15 residues. The CDR3 region has the DNA TGTGCCAGCAGTGGATGGAGACTAGAGTCTCGGACCCAGTACTTC. Translated, it gives CASSGWRLESRTQYF.

This chain connects TRBV6-5 to TRBJ2-5; 7 bases are a match to TRBD2. Trimming removed 5 bases from V and 0 bases from J; junction bases left unmatched: 3. The germline CDR1 and CDR2 sequences are MNHEY and SVGAGI. This CDR3 contains 14 residues. DNA of the CDR3: TGTGCCAGCAGTGATAGCGGGTACCAAGAGACCCAGTACTTC. This codes for CASSDSGYQETQYF.

This chain connects TRBV6-4 to TRBJ1-6, with D possibly TRBD1 on 6 matching bases. The CDR3 covers 15 residues. Germline assignment: CDR1 MRHNA and CDR2 SNTAGT. V was trimmed by 3 bases and J by 6 bases, leaving 12 bases between them. The CDR3 sequence is CASSDSDSGNSPLHF. Here the CDR3 DNA reads TGTGCCAGCAGTGATTCGGACAGTGGTAATTCACCCCTCCACTTT.

This chain connects TRBV7-6 to TRBJ1-1; the match to TRBD1 covers 11 bases. After removal of 5 bases from V and 0 bases from J, the junction contained 5 bases not matched to a gene. There are 16 residues in the CDR3. Germline lookup yields CDR1 SGHVS and CDR2 FNYEAQ. In nucleotides, the CDR3 is TGTGCCAGCAGCCCACGGACAGGGGGCATGAACACTGAAGCTTTCTTT. Translation: CASSPRTGGMNTEAFF.

Turning to this clone: Other DNA variants within this sample encode the same CDR3. V usage is TRBV18 and J usage is TRBJ1-3; TRBD1 matches at 9 bases. The trim removed 2 bases at V and 0 bases at J, leaving 2 bases unmatched. Germline V CDR1 and CDR2: KGHSH, LQKENI. CDR3 length: 16 amino acids. CDR3 sequence (DNA): TGTGCCAGCTCACCAGGGACAGGGAGCTCTGGAAACACCATATATTTT. It yields the protein CASSPGTGSSGNTIYF. The full variable domain, rest sourced from reference TRBV18 and TRBJ1-3, is NAGVMQNPRHLVRRRGQEARLRCSPMKGHSHVYWYRQLPEEGLKFMVYLQKENIIDESGMPKERFSAEFPKEGPSILRIQQVVRGDSAAYFCASSPGTGSSGNTIYFGEGSWLTVV.

The chain's CDR3 is CAIRTSGPRDTQYF. CDR3 nucleotides: TGTGCCATCAGAACTAGCGGCCCAAGGGATACGCAGTATTTT. V and J are TRBV10-3 and TRBJ2-3; 8 bases are shared with TRBD2. Per the germline V gene, CDR1 is ENHRY and CDR2 is SYGVKD. The CDR3 is 14 amino acids. The junction had 8 bases not matched to a gene; V was cut back by 6 bases and J by 6 bases.

The V gene is TRBV7-3, the J gene TRBJ2-1; the match to TRBD2 covers 9 bases. There are 17 residues in the CDR3. J was trimmed by 9 bases and V by 5 bases; bases with no gene match: 17. Looked up from germline, CDR1 is SGHTA and CDR2 is FQGTGA. The CDR3 sequence is CASSRPPGTSRLSEQFF. The CDR3 bases are TGTGCCAGCAGCCGACCCCCAGGGACTAGCCGGTTAAGTGAGCAGTTCTTC.

The chain employs TRBV4-1 and TRBJ2-1; D uncertain. The CDR3 is made up of 13 amino acids. Per the germline V gene, CDR1 is MGHRA and CDR2 is YSYEKL. V lost 8 bases and J lost 7, with 15 bases in between. The CDR3 DNA follows: TGCGCCAGCGCCCTAGGCGAATGGAATGAGCAGTTCTTC. It is translated as CASALGEWNEQFF.

V usage is TRBV29-1 and J usage is TRBJ1-4; 9 nucleotides align to TRBD1. V trimming: 4 bases; J trimming: 6 bases; junction bases outside the gene matches: 3. Germline assignment: CDR1 SQVTM and CDR2 ANQGSEA. The length of the CDR3 is 13 residues. The CDR3 nucleotides read TGCAGCGTTGGGGGACAGGGATATGAAAAACTGTTTTTT. It encodes CSVGGQGYEKLFF.

The CDR3: CASSFGRSSYNEQFF. For the CDR3, the DNA is TGTGCCAGCAGCTTCGGCAGGTCCTCCTACAATGAGCAGTTCTTC. This chain joins TRBV7-9 and TRBJ2-1, with unresolved D. Per the germline V gene, CDR1 is SEHNR and CDR2 is FQNEAQ (reference sequence). V gave up 3 bases and J gave up 0 bases, with 9 bases separating them. The CDR3 is 15 residues long.

The genes are TRBV5-1 and TRBJ1-4, with 8 bases aligning to TRBD1. Germline lookup yields CDR1 SGHRS and CDR2 YFSETQ. The CDR3 extends over 16 amino acids. The trim removed 0 bases at V and 8 bases at J, leaving 9 bases unmatched. The CDR3 is CASSLDATGVGEKLFF. The DNA for the CDR3 is TGCGCCAGCAGCTTGGATGCGACAGGGGTGGGGGAAAAACTGTTTTTT. The variable domain in full, with the rest retrieved from reference TRBV5-1 and TRBJ1-4, is KAGVTQTPRYLIKTRGQQVTLSCSPISGHRSVSWYQQTPGQGLQFLFEYFSETQRNKGNFPGRFSGRQFSNSRSEMNVSTLELGDSALYLCASSLDATGVGEKLFFGSGTQLSVL.